Listed below are T cell receptor beta chains from one sample, sequenced in a study of CD8+ T cells in alopecia areata. Method: immunoSEQ multiplex PCR; TCRdb's copy keeps in-frame clones and lacks some. Of about 200,000 clones listed, around 57% are singletons. Sequences were derived from CD4+ T cells sorted from blood, sampled at week 4, from a patient treated with tofacitinib. These receptors came from a human donor with alopecia areata. Each CDR3 is given with its conserved first and last residue. Fields, in order: D gene, V gene, clone size, J gene, CDR3 DNA, CDR3 protein. D genes are given only for firm matches. Only some rows state a clone size, as once, few, many or a class for expanded clones.

-,TRBV4-1,few,TRBJ1-2,TGCGCCAGCAGCACGGGACAATCTAACTATGGCTACACCTTC,CASSTGQSNYGYTF
TRBD1,TRBV10-3,once,TRBJ1-1,TGTGCCATCAGTGAGAGGCTTGGACAGGGGAATTCTGAAGCTTTCTTT,CAISERLGQGNSEAFF
-,TRBV29-1,many,TRBJ1-1,TGCAGCGTTGTAACAGGCGCCACTGAAGCTTTCTTT,CSVVTGATEAFF
-,TRBV6-5,-,TRBJ2-3,TGTGCCAGCAGTCCCCTAGGGGGGAGCACAGATACGCAGTATTTT,CASSPLGGSTDTQYF
-,TRBV30,-,TRBJ1-3,TGTGCCCTAGGGACCTCTGGAAACACCATATATTTT,CALGTSGNTIYF
TRBD2,TRBV6-6,-,TRBJ2-5,TGTGCCAGTCGCACGGGACTAGCTTGGAAGACCCAGTACTTC,CASRTGLAWKTQYF
-,TRBV2,few,TRBJ2-6,TGTGCCAGCAGCGGTTCCTCTGGGGCCAACGTCCTGACTTTC,CASSGSSGANVLTF
-,TRBV6-1,-,TRBJ1-5,TGTGCCAGCAGTGAAAGTTTGCGTCAGCCCCAGCATTTT,CASSESLRQPQHF
-,TRBV5-1,-,TRBJ2-1,TGCGCCAGCAGCCTGACGGCGGCAGAGCAGTTCTTC,CASSLTAAEQFF
TRBD1,TRBV5-1,-,TRBJ2-4,TGCGCCAGCAGCCACGGACAGGCCGGGAACATTCAGTACTTC,CASSHGQAGNIQYF
-,TRBV7-2,many,TRBJ2-7,TGTGCCAGCAGCACCACAGGTGGAAACTACGAGCAGTACTTC,CASSTTGGNYEQYF
-,TRBV29-1,-,TRBJ2-7,TGCAGCGTCAGAACAGGGCTTTCGGCCTACGAGCAGTACTTC,CSVRTGLSAYEQYF
TRBD1,TRBV10-3,-,TRBJ2-1,TGTGCCATCAGATACGGACAGGGGGAGCAGTTCTTC,CAIRYGQGEQFF
-,TRBV7-2,few,TRBJ2-3,TGTGCCAGCAGTATTACCCCTAGCACAGATACGCAGTATTTT,CASSITPSTDTQYF
-,TRBV7-8,few,TRBJ1-5,TGTGCCAGCAGTGGGGGGGCCCTTATTTGGCCCCAGCATTTT,CASSGGALIWPQHF
TRBD1,TRBV30,-,TRBJ2-7,TGTGCCTGGAGTGCGGGACAGGGCTTGGTCGAGCAGTACTTC,CAWSAGQGLVEQYF
TRBD1,TRBV27,-,TRBJ1-1,TGTGCCAGCAGTCCTCCGGACAGGGCCTCTGAAGCTTTCTTT,CASSPPDRASEAFF
-,TRBV6-5,few,TRBJ2-3,TGTGCCAGCAGTTCTCAAAGGGACTTTGGCACAGATACGCAGTATTTT,CASSSQRDFGTDTQYF
-,TRBV4-2,-,TRBJ1-6,TGTGCCAGCAGCCCTACAGGGACCACCTATAATTCACCCCTCCACTTT,CASSPTGTTYNSPLHF
-,TRBV7-9,-,TRBJ1-2,TGTGCCAGCAGTTATACAGGACTCTCCTATGGCTACACCTTC,CASSYTGLSYGYTF
TRBD1,TRBV5-1,-,TRBJ1-2,TGCGCCAGCAGCTTGGCAGGGACAGGAGTTGAAGGCTACACCTTC,CASSLAGTGVEGYTF
TRBD1,TRBV27,-,TRBJ2-6,TGTGCCAGCAGCAGGACAGGGGGCCTCTTCTCTGGGGCCAACGTCCTGACTTTC,CASSRTGGLFSGANVLTF
-,TRBV2,-,TRBJ1-2,TGTGCCAGCAGTGACAGGGGTTCGTTTGGCTACACCTTC,CASSDRGSFGYTF
-,TRBV7-3,-,TRBJ2-1,TGTGCCAGCAGCTTAAGTTCTGGACTGGGCGCGGACAATGAGCAGTTCTTC,CASSLSSGLGADNEQFF
-,TRBV6-5,-,TRBJ1-5,TGTGCCAGCAGTTATACTAGCAATCAGCCCCAGCATTTT,CASSYTSNQPQHF
TRBD1,TRBV27,-,TRBJ1-2,TGTGCCAGCAGTTTCAGCCCCGGGACAGGGGGCGTAGGCTACACCTTC,CASSFSPGTGGVGYTF
TRBD1,TRBV5-6,-,TRBJ1-6,TGTGCCAGCAGCTTCCCCGGGACAGGGGTGACCCTCCACTTT,CASSFPGTGVTLHF
TRBD1,TRBV5-1,few,TRBJ2-2,TGCGCCAGCAGCTCCGGGACAGGTTTCCGAAACACCGGGGAGCTGTTTTTT,CASSSGTGFRNTGELFF
-,TRBV19,-,TRBJ2-2,TGTGCCAGTACTCCTGAGAGGGCAGGGCCTACCTTCACCGGGGAGCTGTTTTTT,CASTPERAGPTFTGELFF
-,TRBV9,-,TRBJ2-2,TGTGCCAGCAGCGTAGGGCAGGGCACCGGGGAGCTGTTTTTT,CASSVGQGTGELFF
-,TRBV27,-,TRBJ1-6,TGTGCCAGCAGTTTAGGGTTTGGGGGGGCGCCTCCACCCCTCCACTTT,CASSLGFGGAPPPLHF
-,TRBV14,few,TRBJ2-6,TGTGCCAGCAGCCCCGAACTAGCAGGGGCCAACGTCCTGACTTTC,CASSPELAGANVLTF
-,TRBV30,-,TRBJ1-1,TGTGCCTGGAGCGCGGGGGCCCGGGTGGCGTTGAACACTGAAGCTTTCTTT,CAWSAGARVALNTEAFF
-,TRBV21-1,few,TRBJ2-3,TGTGCCAGCAGCCCGACGACAGGGGCAGGAGGGACAGATACGCAGTATTTT,CASSPTTGAGGTDTQYF
-,TRBV30,few,TRBJ1-6,TGTGCCTGGAGTGTAGGTTCACCCCTCCACTTT,CAWSVGSPLHF
TRBD2,TRBV4-1,many,TRBJ2-4,TGCGCCAGCAGCCAAGGGAGCGGGGGCCCAGCCAAAAACATTCAGTACTTC,CASSQGSGGPAKNIQYF
-,TRBV18,-,TRBJ2-5,TGTGCCAGCTCACCCCGGGGTAACCAAGAGACCCAGTACTTC,CASSPRGNQETQYF